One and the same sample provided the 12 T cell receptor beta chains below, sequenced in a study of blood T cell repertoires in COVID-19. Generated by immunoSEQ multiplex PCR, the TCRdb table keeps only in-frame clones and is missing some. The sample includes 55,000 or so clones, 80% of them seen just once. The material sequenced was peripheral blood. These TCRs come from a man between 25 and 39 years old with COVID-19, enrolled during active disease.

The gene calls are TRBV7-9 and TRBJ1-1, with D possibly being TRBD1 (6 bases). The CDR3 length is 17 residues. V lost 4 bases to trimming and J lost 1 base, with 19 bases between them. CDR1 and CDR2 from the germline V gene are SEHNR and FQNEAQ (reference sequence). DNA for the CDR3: TGTGCCAGCAGCTCCCCTGTCCGACAGGTCAGGAACACTGAAGCTTTCTTT. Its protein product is CASSSPVRQVRNTEAFF. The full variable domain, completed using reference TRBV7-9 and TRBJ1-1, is DTGVSQNPRHKITKRGQNVTFRCDPISEHNRLYWYRQTLGQGPEFLTYFQNEAQLEKSRLLSDRFSAERPKGSFSTLEIQRTEQGDSAMYLCASSSPVRQVRNTEAFFGQGTRLTVV.

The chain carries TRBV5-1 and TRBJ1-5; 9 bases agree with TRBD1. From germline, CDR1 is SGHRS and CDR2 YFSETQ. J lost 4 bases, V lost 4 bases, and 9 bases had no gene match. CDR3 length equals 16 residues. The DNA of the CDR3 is TGCGCCAGCAGCCCCTCGGGACAGGGCGAAAATCAGCCCCAGCATTTT. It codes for CASSPSGQGENQPQHF.

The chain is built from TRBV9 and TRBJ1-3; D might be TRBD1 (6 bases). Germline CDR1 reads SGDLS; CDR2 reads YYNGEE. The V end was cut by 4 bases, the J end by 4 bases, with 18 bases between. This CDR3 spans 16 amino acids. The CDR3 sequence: CASSPLGGAQGNTIYF. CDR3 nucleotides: TGTGCCAGCAGCCCCCTCGGGGGGGCGCAAGGAAACACCATATATTTT.

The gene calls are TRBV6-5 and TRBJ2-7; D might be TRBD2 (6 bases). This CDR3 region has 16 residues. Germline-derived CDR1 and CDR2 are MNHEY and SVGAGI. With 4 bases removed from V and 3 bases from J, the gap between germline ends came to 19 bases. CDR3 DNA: TGTGCCAGCAGTTCTCTAATCTCGGGACTGTTCTACGAGCAGTACTTC. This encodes CASSSLISGLFYEQYF.

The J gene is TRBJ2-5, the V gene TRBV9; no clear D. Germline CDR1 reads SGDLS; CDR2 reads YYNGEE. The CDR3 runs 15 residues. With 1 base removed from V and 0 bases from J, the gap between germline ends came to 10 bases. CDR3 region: CASSVMGQYQETQYF. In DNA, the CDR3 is TGTGCCAGCAGCGTAATGGGCCAGTACCAAGAGACCCAGTACTTC.

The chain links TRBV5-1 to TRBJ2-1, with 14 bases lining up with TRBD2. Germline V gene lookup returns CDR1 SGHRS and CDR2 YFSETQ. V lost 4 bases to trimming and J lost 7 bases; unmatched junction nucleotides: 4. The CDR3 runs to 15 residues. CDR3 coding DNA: TGCGCCAGCAGCGCCCGACTAGCGGGAGGGAATGAGCAGTTCTTC. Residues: CASSARLAGGNEQFF.

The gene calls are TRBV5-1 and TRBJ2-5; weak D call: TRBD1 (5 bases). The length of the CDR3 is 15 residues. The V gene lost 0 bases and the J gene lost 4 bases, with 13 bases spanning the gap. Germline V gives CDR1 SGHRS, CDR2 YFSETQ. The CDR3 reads CASSLEGLLGETQYF. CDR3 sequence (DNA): TGCGCCAGCAGCTTGGAGGGGCTATTGGGAGAGACCCAGTACTTC.

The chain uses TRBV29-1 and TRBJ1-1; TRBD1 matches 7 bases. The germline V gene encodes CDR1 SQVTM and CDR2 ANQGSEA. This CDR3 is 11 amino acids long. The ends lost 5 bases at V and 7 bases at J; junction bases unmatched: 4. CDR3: CSVLNRGEAFF. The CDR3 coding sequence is TGCAGCGTTCTAAACAGGGGTGAAGCTTTCTTT.

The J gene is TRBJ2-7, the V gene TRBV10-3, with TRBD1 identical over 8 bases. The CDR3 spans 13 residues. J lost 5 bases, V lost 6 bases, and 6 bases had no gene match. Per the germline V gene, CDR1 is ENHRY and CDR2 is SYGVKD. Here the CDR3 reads CAISPDRDHEQYF. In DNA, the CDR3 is TGTGCCATCAGCCCGGACAGGGACCACGAGCAGTACTTC.

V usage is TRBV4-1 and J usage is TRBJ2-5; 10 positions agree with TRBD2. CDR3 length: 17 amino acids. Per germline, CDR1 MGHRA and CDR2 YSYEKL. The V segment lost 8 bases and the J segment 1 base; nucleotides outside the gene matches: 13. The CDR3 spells CASPTGERGGPQETQYF. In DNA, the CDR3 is TGCGCCAGCCCTACGGGGGAGCGGGGGGGCCCCCAAGAGACCCAGTACTTC.

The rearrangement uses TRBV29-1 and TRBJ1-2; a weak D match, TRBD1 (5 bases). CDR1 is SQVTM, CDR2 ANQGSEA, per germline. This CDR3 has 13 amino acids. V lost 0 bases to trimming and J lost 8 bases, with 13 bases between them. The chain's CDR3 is CSVEERDQGGYTF. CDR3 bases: TGCAGCGTTGAAGAACGTGACCAGGGAGGCTACACCTTC.

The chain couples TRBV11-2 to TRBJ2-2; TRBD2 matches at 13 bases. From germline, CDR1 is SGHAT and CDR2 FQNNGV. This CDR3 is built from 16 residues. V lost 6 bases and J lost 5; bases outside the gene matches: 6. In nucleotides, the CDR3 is TGTGCCAGCAGTTGGGAGACTAGCGGGGGGACCGGGGAGCTGTTTTTT. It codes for CASSWETSGGTGELFF. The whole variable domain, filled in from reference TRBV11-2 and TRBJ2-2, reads EAGVAQSPRYKIIEKRQSVAFWCNPISGHATLYWYQQILGQGPKLLIQFQNNGVVDDSQLPKDRFSAERLKGVDSTLKIQPAKLEDSAVYLCASSWETSGGTGELFFGEGSRLTVL.